This T cell receptor (beta chain) originates from a study of response to subunit inactivated influenza vaccine. This clonotype was seen a few times. The target antigen is unknown. Study-wide results and caveats: Researchers suggested that each seasonal influenza vaccination recruits few new T cells.

TCRdb called the RT-PCR reads again in MiXCR, with one record for every CDR3 protein. The sample includes about 780,000 distinct CDR3 sequences, less than 20% seen only once; the top ten take around 9.9%. Germline assignment: CDR1 SGHRS and CDR2 YFSETQ. CDR3 size: 15 residues. V trimming: 1 base; J trimming: 8 bases; junction bases outside the gene matches: 6. Specimen: PBMCs from blood, collected about 5 days after vaccination. The chain links TRBV5-1 to TRBJ1-4, with 9 nucleotides matching TRBD1. The sequence derives from a man aged 50 or older who received an inactivated influenza vaccine. This chain's CDR3 is CASSLIGTGREKLFF. The DNA of the CDR3 is TGCGCCAGCAGCTTGATAGGGACAGGGCGAGAAAAACTGTTTTTT.